The clone carrying this TCR beta chain occurred many times. As yet, its antigen is unknown. With 10-nucleotide random UMIs included, cDNA was synthesized by 5'RACE. Over 180 million TCR-beta sequences (from 15-18 subjects) were yielded by each sequencing run. TCRdb recomputed calls from the 5' RACE reads with MiXCR, one row per CDR3 protein. The sample holds under 45,000 distinct CDR3 sequences, roughly 2.5% seen once. This sample was taken from a study of neurological immune-mediated disorders. The ends lost 6 bases at V and 6 bases at J; junction bases unmatched: 6. The CDR3 spans 15 residues. Germline V gives CDR1 LGHDT, CDR2 YNNKEL (reference sequence). Study observations and caveats: Sharing of CDR3 amino acid sequences among expanded clones across subjects was absent, suggesting private repertoires in all groups. Multiple sclerosis, the disease with the least TCR clonal expansion, fell below healthy controls, whereas HTLV-1-associated myelopathy showed the most.

The sample comprised PBMCs. The chain recombines TRBV3-1 with TRBJ1-5; TRBD1 aligns across 12 bases. The sequence was collected from a man aged 45-65 years with multiple sclerosis. CDR3 nucleotide sequence: TGTGCCAGCAGTTCCGGGACAGGGGGCTTTCAGCCCCAGCATTTT. It specifies CASSSGTGGFQPQHF.